This T cell receptor (beta chain) originates from a study of T cells in localized non-small cell lung cancer. As to this clone: What it binds is not known.

Germline V gene sequence: CDR1 SGHKS, CDR2 YYEKEE (reference sequence). Trimming pared 4 bases from V and 5 bases from J, leaving 19 bases between. This CDR3 is built from 16 residues. Study-wide findings and caveats: The appearance of a median approximately 61 of the top 100 tumor clones was seen in adjacent lung. Overall survival was longer when the density of T cells in the blood was higher. One tumor region alone was sequenced, and heterogeneity therefore remains possible.

The method was immunoSEQ multiplex PCR; TCRdb's version includes in-frame clones alone and lacks a portion of them. The sample includes tens of thousands of clones, approximately 83% seen only once; the top ten take roughly 4.8%. Sequenced here: PBMCs, sampled before any cancer treatment. The TCR originated in a man aged 40 to 75 with stage II lung adenocarcinoma. The rearrangement joins TRBV5-5 to TRBJ2-1, with D possibly TRBD2 on 6 matching bases. CDR3 region: CASSLIGGGQNNEQFF. Here the CDR3 DNA reads TGTGCCAGCAGCCTAATTGGGGGAGGCCAAAACAATGAGCAGTTCTTC.